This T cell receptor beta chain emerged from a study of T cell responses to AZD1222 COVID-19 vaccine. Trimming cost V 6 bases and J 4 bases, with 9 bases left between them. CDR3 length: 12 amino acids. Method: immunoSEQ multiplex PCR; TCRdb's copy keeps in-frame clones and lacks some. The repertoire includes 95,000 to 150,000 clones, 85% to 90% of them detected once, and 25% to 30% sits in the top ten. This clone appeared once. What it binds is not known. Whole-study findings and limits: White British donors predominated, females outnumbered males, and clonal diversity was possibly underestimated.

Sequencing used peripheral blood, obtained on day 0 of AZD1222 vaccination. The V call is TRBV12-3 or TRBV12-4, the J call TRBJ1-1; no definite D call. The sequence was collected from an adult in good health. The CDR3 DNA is TGTGCCAGCAGGTCGGACGGCACTGAAGCTTTCTTT. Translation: CASRSDGTEAFF.